Listed here is a single T cell receptor (beta chain). Its cognate antigen is unknown. The authors prepared the TCRbeta library with unique molecular identifiers. MiXCR, applied by TCRdb to the PCR reads, yields one record per CDR3 protein. There are about 120,000 distinct CDR3 sequences in the sample; roughly 24% occur only once, and 10% lies in the top ten. The junction had 7 bases not matched to a gene; V was cut back by 0 bases and J by 1 base. There are 17 residues in the CDR3. The germline gives CDR1 SGDLS, CDR2 YYNGEE. The data stem from a study of T-cell reconstitution after alpha-beta-depleted transplantation in children. Study results and limitations: After transplant, at about two months, alpha-beta T cells were reportedly derived from several hundred expanded graft clones. At day 60, the high TCRbeta diversity found in some patients originated from recipient T cells and thymic progenitors that had survived. T-cell counts and diversity at one year following transplant were attributed mainly to newly produced T cells.

The chain combines TRBV9 with TRBJ2-3, with 8 bases matching TRBD2. Sample: PBMCs, mostly from graft donor cells, taken 180 days after TCRalphabeta/CD19-depleted stem cell transplant. The receptor was isolated from a male patient between 2 and 10 years old who had a stem cell transplant for chronic granulomatous disease, so the T cells may come from the graft donor. CDR3 residues: CASSVALSGSGTDTQYF. As DNA, the CDR3 is TGTGCCAGCAGCGTAGCCCTAAGCGGGAGCGGCACAGATACGCAGTATTTT.